This entry is about one T cell receptor beta chain. Its antigen is unidentified. An end of the junction differs from the germline gene, which may be a read error. The CDR3 sequence is 14 residues long. This record belongs to a study of breast tumors, draining lymph nodes, adjacent tissues. Study-wide results and limits: The lymph node origin of tumor T cells was framed as consistent with a hypothesis, not demonstrated.

TCRdb fed the multiplex PCR reads into MiXCR, producing one record per CDR3 protein. The sample comprises more than 80,000 distinct CDR3 sequences, more than 25% of which are singletons, and 4.5% to 7% rests with the top ten. Breast cancer patients provided tissue from their axillary draining lymph nodes. The rearrangement links TRBV12-3 or TRBV12-4 to TRBJ2-1, with unresolved D. This TCR was recovered from a female donor with breast cancer. Some clones in this sample may be carry-over from other donors' samples. Sequences were obtained from axillary lymph node tissue. This CDR3 reads CASSFNVRYNEQLF. The CDR3 nucleotides read TGTGCCAGCAGTTTCAATGTCAGATACAATGAGCAGCTCTTC.